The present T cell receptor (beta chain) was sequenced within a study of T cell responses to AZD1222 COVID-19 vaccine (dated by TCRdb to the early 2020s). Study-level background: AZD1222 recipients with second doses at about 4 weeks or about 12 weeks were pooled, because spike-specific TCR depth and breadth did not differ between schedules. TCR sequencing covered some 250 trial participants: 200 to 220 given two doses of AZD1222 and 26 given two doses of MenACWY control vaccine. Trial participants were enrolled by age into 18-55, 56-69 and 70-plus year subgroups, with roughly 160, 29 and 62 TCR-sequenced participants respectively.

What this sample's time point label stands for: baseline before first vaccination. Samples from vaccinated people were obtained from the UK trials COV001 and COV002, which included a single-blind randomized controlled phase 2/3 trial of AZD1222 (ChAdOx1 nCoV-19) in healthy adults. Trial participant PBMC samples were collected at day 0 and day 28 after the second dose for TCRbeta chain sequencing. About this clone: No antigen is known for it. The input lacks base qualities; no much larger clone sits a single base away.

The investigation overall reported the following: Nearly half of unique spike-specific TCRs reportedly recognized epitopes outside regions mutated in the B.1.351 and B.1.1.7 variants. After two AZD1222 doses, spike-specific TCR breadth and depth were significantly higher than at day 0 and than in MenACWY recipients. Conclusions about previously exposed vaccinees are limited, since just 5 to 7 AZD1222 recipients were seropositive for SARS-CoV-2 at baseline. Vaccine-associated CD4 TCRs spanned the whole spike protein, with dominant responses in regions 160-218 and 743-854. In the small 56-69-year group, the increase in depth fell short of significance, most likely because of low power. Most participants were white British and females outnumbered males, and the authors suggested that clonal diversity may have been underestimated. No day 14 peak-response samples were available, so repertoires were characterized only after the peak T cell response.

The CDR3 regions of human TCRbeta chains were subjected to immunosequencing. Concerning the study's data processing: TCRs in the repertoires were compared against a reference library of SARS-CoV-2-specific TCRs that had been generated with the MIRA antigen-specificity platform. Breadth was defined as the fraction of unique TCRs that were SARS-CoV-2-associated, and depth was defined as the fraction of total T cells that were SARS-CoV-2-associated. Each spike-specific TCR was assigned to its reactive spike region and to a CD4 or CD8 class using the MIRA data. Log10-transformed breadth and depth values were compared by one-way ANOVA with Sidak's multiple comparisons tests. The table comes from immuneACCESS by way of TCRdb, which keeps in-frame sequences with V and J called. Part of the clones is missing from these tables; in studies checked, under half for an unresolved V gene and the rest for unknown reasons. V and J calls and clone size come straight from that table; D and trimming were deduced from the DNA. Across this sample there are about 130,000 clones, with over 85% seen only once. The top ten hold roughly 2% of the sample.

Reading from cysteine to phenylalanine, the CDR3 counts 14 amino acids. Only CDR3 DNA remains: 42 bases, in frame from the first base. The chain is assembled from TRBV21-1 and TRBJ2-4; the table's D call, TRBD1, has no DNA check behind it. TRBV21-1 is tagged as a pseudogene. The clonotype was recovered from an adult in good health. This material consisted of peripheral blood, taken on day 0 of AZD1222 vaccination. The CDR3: CASSPWDNGNIQYF. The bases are TGTGCCAGCAGCCCCTGGGACAACGGGAACATTCAGTACTTC.